This T cell receptor (beta chain) was sequenced during a study of control samples from healthy donors and cancer patients. Clones were read by immunoSEQ multiplex PCR, and TCRdb kept only the in-frame ones, dropping some. The sample yields 100,000 to 150,000 clones, roughly 92% seen once. Looked up from germline, CDR1 is ENHRY and CDR2 is SYGVKD. This CDR3 spans 13 amino acids. V was pared by 6 bases and J by 4 bases, with 13 bases between. The V call is TRBV10-3, the J call TRBJ2-7; TRBD2 is a possible D gene (7 bases). The sample consisted of blood. This clonotype was obtained from a man younger than 30 in good health. DNA of the CDR3: TGTGCCATCAGCCCCGAGGGGGGGTACGAGCAGTACTTC. Its translation: CAISPEGGYEQYF.